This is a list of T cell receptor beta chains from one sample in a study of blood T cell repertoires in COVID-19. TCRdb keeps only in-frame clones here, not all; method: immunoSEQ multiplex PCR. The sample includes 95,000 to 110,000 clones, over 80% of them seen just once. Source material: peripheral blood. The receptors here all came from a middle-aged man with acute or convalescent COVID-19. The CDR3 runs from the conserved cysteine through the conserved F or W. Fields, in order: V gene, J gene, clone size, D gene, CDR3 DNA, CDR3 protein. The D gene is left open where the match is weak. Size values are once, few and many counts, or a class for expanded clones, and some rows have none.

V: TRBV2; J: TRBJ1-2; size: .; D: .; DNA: TGTGCCAGCCGCCGGGCAGGGGCTAACTATGGCTACACCTTC; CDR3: CASRRAGANYGYTF
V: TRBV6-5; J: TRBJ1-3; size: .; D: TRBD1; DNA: TGTGCCAGCAGCCAGGGGACAGCCTCTGGAAACACCATATATTTT; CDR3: CASSQGTASGNTIYF
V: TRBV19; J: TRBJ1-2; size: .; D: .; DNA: TGTGCCAGTAGTGCGTCCTATGGCTACACCTTC; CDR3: CASSASYGYTF
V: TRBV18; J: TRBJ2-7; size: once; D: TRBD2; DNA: TGTGCCAGCTCACCACCGATACTAGCGGGAGTCGAGCAGTACTTC; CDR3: CASSPPILAGVEQYF
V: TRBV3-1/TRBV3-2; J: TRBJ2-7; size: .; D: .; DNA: TGTGCCAGCAGCCAACAGAATCTAGCGACTTACGAGCAGTACTTC; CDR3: CASSQQNLATYEQYF
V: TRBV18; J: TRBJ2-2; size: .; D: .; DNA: TGTGCCAGCTCACCACGCCTCGGGGAGAACACCGGGGAGCTGTTTTTT; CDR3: CASSPRLGENTGELFF
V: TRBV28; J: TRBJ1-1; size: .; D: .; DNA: TGTGCCAGCACGTCGGGTATGAACACTGAAGCTTTCTTT; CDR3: CASTSGMNTEAFF
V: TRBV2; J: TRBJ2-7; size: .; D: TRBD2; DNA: TGTGCCAGCAGCCGAGCGGGGCAGAGCGAGCAGTACTTC; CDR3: CASSRAGQSEQYF
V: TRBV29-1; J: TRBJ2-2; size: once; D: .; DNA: TGCAGCGTTGAAAGGGGATCCGGGGAGCTGTTTTTT; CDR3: CSVERGSGELFF
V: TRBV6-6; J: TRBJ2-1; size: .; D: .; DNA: TGTGCCAGCATGAGACATAACAATGAGCAGTTCTTC; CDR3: CASMRHNNEQFF
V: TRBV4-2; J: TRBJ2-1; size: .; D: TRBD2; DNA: TGTGCCAGCAGCCACGGGACTAGCGGGAGTGAGCAGTTCTTC; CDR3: CASSHGTSGSEQFF
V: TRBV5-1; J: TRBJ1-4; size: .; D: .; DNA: TGCGCCAGCAGCTTTCAGGGAAAGGGGAATGAAAAACTGTTTTTT; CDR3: CASSFQGKGNEKLFF
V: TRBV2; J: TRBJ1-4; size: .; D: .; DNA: TGTGCCAGCAGATTCACGGTAACTAATGAAAAACTGTTTTTT; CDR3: CASRFTVTNEKLFF
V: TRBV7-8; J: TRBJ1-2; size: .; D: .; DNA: TGTGCCAGCAGCTTAAGACAGAACTATGGCTACACCTTC; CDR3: CASSLRQNYGYTF
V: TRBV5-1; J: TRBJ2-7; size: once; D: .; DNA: TGCGCCAGCAGCCACAAGTTGGGGGCGGGCTACGAGCAGTACTTC; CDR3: CASSHKLGAGYEQYF
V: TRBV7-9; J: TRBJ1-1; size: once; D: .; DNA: TGTGCCAGCAGCCAGACAGATCAGAACACTGAAGCTTTCTTT; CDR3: CASSQTDQNTEAFF
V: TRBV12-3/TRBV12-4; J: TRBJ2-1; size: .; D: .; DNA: TGTGCCAGCAGCCTTAGCGAGTACAATGAGCAGTTCTTC; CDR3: CASSLSEYNEQFF
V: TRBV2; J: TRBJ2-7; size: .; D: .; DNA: TGTGCCAGCAGTGCCGGGACACTGACCTACGAGCAGTACTTC; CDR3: CASSAGTLTYEQYF
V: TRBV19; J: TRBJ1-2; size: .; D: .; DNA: TGTGCCAGTAGTCGAGACCTCCGGGACTATGGCTACACCTTC; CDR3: CASSRDLRDYGYTF
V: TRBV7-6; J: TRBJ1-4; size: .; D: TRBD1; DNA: TGTGCCAGCAGCTCTCGACAGGGGCCGTCCGCAACTAATGAAAAACTGTTTTTT; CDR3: CASSSRQGPSATNEKLFF
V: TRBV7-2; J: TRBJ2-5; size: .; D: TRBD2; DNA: TGTGCCAGCAGCTTAGTCGGCCTAGCGGGAACAGAGACCCAGTACTTC; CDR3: CASSLVGLAGTETQYF
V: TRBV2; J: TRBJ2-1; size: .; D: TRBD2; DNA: TGTGCCAGCAGTCGGACTAGCGGTAACTACAATGAGCAGTTCTTC; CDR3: CASSRTSGNYNEQFF
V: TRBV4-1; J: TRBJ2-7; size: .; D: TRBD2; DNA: TGCGCCAGCAGCCAAGATCCCGGGACCCCCCCTGAGGGACTAGCTTCCCCCCAGTACTTC; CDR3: CASSQDPGTPPEGLASPQYF
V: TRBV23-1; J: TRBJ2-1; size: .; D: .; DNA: TGCGCCAGCAGTCATAAAGAGAGAGGGTCCTACAATGAGCAGTTCTTC; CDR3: CASSHKERGSYNEQFF
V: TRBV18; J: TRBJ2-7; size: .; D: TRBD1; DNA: TGTGCCAGCTCATCACAGGGGATCTACGAGCAGTACTTC; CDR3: CASSSQGIYEQYF
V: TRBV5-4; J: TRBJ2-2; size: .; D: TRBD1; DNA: TGTGCCAGCAGAGGTGACCGGGACAGAGACACCGGGGAGCTGTTTTTT; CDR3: CASRGDRDRDTGELFF
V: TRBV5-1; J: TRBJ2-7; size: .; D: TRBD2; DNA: TGCGCCAGCAGCTTGGGTGGAAGCGGGAAAGCCTACGAGCAGTACTTC; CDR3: CASSLGGSGKAYEQYF
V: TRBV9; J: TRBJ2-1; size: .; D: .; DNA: TGTGCCAGCAGCGCCGGACACCCTAGCAATGAGCAGTTCTTC; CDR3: CASSAGHPSNEQFF
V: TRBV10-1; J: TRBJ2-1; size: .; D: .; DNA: TGCGCCAGCAGTGAGTCACTAGCTACTAGCGAGCAGTTCTTC; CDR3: CASSESLATSEQFF
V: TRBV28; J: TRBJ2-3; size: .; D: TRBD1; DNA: TGTGCCAGCAGTTTACAGGGGGCCCACCCAGATACGCAGTATTTT; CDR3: CASSLQGAHPDTQYF
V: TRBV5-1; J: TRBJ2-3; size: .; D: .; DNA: TGCGCCAGCAGGGGTTGGGAGGAAACAGATACGCAGTATTTT; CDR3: CASRGWEETDTQYF
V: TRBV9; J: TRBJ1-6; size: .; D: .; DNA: TGTGCCAGCAGCGTCTCGGGGGACTATAATTCACCCCTCCACTTT; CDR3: CASSVSGDYNSPLHF
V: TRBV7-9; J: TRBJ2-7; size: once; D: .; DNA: TGTGCCAGCAGCCCGCGGAGCAACCGCGGGGAGCAGTACTTC; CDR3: CASSPRSNRGEQYF
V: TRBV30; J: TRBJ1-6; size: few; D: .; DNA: TGTGCCTGGAGTGTACCGGGATACGATTCACCCCTCCACTTT; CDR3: CAWSVPGYDSPLHF
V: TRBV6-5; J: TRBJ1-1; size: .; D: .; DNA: TGTGCCAGCAGCCTAAGTAGGGGCACTGAAGCTTTCTTT; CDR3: CASSLSRGTEAFF
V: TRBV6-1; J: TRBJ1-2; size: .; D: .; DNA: TGTGCCAGCAGTGAAAGGGGTGGCTATGGCTACACCTTC; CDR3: CASSERGGYGYTF
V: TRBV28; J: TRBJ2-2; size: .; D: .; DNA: TGTGCCAGCAGTGCCCCCCCTGCGCAGGGTCGGGAGCTGTTTTTT; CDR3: CASSAPPAQGRELFF
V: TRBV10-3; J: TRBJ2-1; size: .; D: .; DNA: TGTGCCATCAGTGGAAAAGGGGACAATGAGCAGTTCTTC; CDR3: CAISGKGDNEQFF
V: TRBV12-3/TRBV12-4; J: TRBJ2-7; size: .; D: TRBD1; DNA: TGTGCCAGCAGCTCCGGGACAGGGGCGGAGCAGTACTTC; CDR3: CASSSGTGAEQYF
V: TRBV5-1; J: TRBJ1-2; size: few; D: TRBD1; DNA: TGCGCCAGCAGCTGGGACAGAGTTAACTATGGCTACACCTTC; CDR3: CASSWDRVNYGYTF
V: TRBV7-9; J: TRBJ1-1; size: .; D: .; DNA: TGTGCCAGCAGCTTAGGGGGGGAAACTGAAGCTTTCTTT; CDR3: CASSLGGETEAFF
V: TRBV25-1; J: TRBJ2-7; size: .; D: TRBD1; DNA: TGTGCCAGCAGTGGTCGAGGACAGGGGGGTACCTACGAGCAGTACTTC; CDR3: CASSGRGQGGTYEQYF
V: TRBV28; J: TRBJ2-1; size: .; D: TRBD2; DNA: TGTGCCAGCAGTTTGGGGGCTCAGCGGGAGGGTCTGTTCTTC; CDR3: CASSLGAQREGLFF
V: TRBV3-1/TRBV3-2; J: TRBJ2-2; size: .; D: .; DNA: TGTGCCAGCAGCCCAGTGGGGGGTAACACCGGGGAGCTGTTTTTT; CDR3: CASSPVGGNTGELFF
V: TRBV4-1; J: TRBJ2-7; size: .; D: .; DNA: TGCGCCAGCAGCCAAGTGGGCAGGGGGGACCACGAGCAGTACTTC; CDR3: CASSQVGRGDHEQYF
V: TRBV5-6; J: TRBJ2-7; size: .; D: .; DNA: TGTGCCAGCAGCCCTACCCCGACTGCCTCCTACGAGCAGTACTTC; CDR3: CASSPTPTASYEQYF
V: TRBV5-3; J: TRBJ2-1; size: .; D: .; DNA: TGTGCCAGAAGCTTGAAGGGAGTCCGACCCTACAATGAGCAGTTCTTC; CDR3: CARSLKGVRPYNEQFF
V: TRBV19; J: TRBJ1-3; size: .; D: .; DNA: TGTGCCAGTATCGGGCCAGGGGCCTTCTCTGGAAACACCATATATTTT; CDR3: CASIGPGAFSGNTIYF